One and the same sample provided the 23 T cell receptor beta chains below, sequenced in a study of blood T cell repertoires in COVID-19. Profiling relied on immunoSEQ multiplex PCR, and the TCRdb table lists in-frame clones only, not all of them. The data show just under 45,000 clones, with over 80% seen just once and 1% to 1.5% held by the top ten. Material for sequencing was peripheral blood. These receptors all stem from a woman between 35 and 50 years old with acute or convalescent COVID-19.

The CDR3: CASRLQGPQYGYTF. The CDR3 DNA sequence: TGTGCCAGCAGGTTACAGGGTCCTCAGTATGGCTACACCTTC. The genes are TRBV5-6 and TRBJ1-2, with D possibly TRBD1 on 6 matching bases. The CDR3 is made up of 14 amino acids. Germline V gives CDR1 SGHDT, CDR2 YYEEEE. V lost 5 bases to trimming and J lost 5 bases, with 16 bases between them.

V usage is TRBV18 and J usage is TRBJ2-7, with TRBD2 matching over 7 bases. With V trimmed by 0 bases and J by 5 bases, 7 bases remained unmatched. The CDR3 has 15 residues. CDR1 is KGHSH and CDR2 is LQKENI in the germline V gene. CDR3 in DNA: TGTGCCAGCTCACCACCGTCGCGGGAGTCTCACGAGCAGTACTTC. Its translation: CASSPPSRESHEQYF.

The chain's CDR3 is CASAPGLGYEKLFF. CDR3 in DNA: TGTGCCAGCGCCCCAGGGTTAGGATATGAAAAACTGTTTTTT. This chain joins TRBV18 and TRBJ1-4, with D perhaps TRBD1 (5 bases). The CDR3 has 14 amino acids. Germline CDR1 is KGHSH and CDR2 is LQKENI. V gave up 8 bases and J gave up 6 bases, with 16 bases separating them.

The rearrangement uses TRBV23-1 and TRBJ1-5; D might be TRBD1 (5 bases). TRBV23-1 is an open reading frame whose function is uncertain. CDR3 length equals 15 residues. Trimming shortened V by 3 bases and J by 0 bases, and 9 bases separated the two germline ends. CDR3 bases: TGCGCCAGCAGTCATCAGGGTTTTAGCAATCAGCCCCAGCATTTT. It translates to CASSHQGFSNQPQHF.

The gene calls are TRBV11-2 and TRBJ1-1, with a weak D call TRBD1 (6 bases). Germline CDR1 SGHAT, CDR2 FQNNGV. With 1 base removed from V and 0 bases from J, the gap between germline ends came to 18 bases. The CDR3 runs to 18 residues. This CDR3 reads CASSLGGVGALLNTEAFF. The DNA of the CDR3 is TGTGCCAGCAGCTTAGGGGGCGTGGGGGCTTTACTGAACACTGAAGCTTTCTTT.

The chain is built from TRBV6-6 and TRBJ2-5; 8 bases are a match to TRBD1. The V gene end was trimmed by 0 bases and the J gene end by 2 bases; junction bases not matched to a gene: 2. CDR3 size: 15 residues. The germline V gene has CDR1 MNHNY and CDR2 SVGAGI (reference sequence). The CDR3 spells CASSYSDRAQETQYF. The CDR3 nucleotides read TGTGCCAGCAGTTACTCGGACAGGGCACAAGAGACCCAGTACTTC.

CDR3 in amino acids: CASRPGTENTEAFF. Here the CDR3 DNA reads TGTGCCAGCAGACCCGGGACAGAGAACACTGAAGCTTTCTTT. V and J are TRBV5-4 and TRBJ1-1; 7 bases align to TRBD1. The CDR3 loop spans 14 amino acids. The trim removed 5 bases at V and 1 base at J, leaving 5 bases unmatched. Germline V gene lookup returns CDR1 SGHNT and CDR2 YYREEE (reference sequence).

The rearrangement uses TRBV4-2 and TRBJ2-7, with 10 bases matching TRBD1. CDR3 length: 16 amino acids. The germline gives CDR1 LGHNA, CDR2 YNFKEQ. V lost 0 bases, J lost 5 bases, and 7 bases stayed unmatched. The CDR3, as DNA: TGTGCCAGCAGCCAAGAGGAGGGACAGGGGTCGGACGAGCAGTACTTC. The encoded protein is CASSQEEGQGSDEQYF.

This chain connects TRBV6-4 to TRBJ1-5; 9 nucleotides line up with TRBD1. The V and J ends lost 10 bases and 5 bases, in that order; junction bases with no gene match: 21. The CDR3 extends over 18 amino acids. Per the germline V gene, CDR1 is MRHNA and CDR2 is SNTAGT. CDR3 nucleotides: TGTGCCATCCGAATAACGGGACAGGGTGGAGTAAGTGATCAGCCCCAGCATTTT. Its translation is CAIRITGQGGVSDQPQHF.

The chain joins TRBV19 to TRBJ1-1; 9 nucleotides align to TRBD1. V lost 6 bases, J lost 0 bases, and 8 bases stayed unmatched. The CDR3 sequence is 16 residues long. Germline V gives CDR1 LNHDA, CDR2 SQIVND (reference sequence). CDR3 in DNA: TGTGCCAGTAGACACGACAGGGGGGATATGAACACTGAAGCTTTCTTT. It translates to CASRHDRGDMNTEAFF.

This clone was seen only a few times. The chain has TRBV11-1 and TRBJ1-5; D might be TRBD1 (5 bases). Trimming took off 4 bases at V and 4 bases at J, with 14 bases between the two ends. Germline V gene data show CDR1 as SGHAT and CDR2 as FQDESV (reference sequence). The CDR3 has 15 amino acids. For the CDR3, the DNA is TGTGCCAGCAGCTCAGGGCAGGGCACTAATCAGCCCCAGCATTTT. It yields the protein CASSSGQGTNQPQHF.

Concerning this clone: Germline is not matched at one junction end, which may reflect a read error. The chain links TRBV5-1 to TRBJ2-7; 8 bases match TRBD2. The CDR3 runs 12 residues. Germline loops: CDR1 SGHRS, CDR2 YFSETQ. For the CDR3, the DNA is TGCGCCAGCAGCTCCGGGGGACTAGGTCGGTTCTTC. This encodes CASSSGGLGRFF.

The chain employs TRBV5-4 and TRBJ2-7, with TRBD2 as a possible D gene (6 bases). Trimming stripped 3 bases from V and 4 bases from J, with 20 bases between. The germline V gene encodes CDR1 SGHNT and CDR2 YYREEE (reference sequence). CDR3 length: 16 amino acids. The CDR3 DNA reads TGTGCCAGCAGCTCTCCAGGGACCGGGAGAGGGTACGAGCAGTACTTC. Translation: CASSSPGTGRGYEQYF.

A few counts support this clone. The rearrangement uses TRBV19 and TRBJ1-5; D gene unclear. Trimming took 3 bases from V and 5 from J, leaving 5 bases between them. CDR3 length: 12 residues. Germline CDR1 and CDR2: LNHDA and SQIVND (reference sequence). The CDR3 sequence is CASSIPYQPQHF. The CDR3 bases are TGTGCCAGTAGTATCCCTTATCAGCCCCAGCATTTT.

Here the CDR3 reads CASGTGVLPEKLFF. CDR3 coding DNA: TGCGCCAGCGGAACAGGAGTTTTGCCTGAAAAACTGTTTTTT. V and J are TRBV10-2 and TRBJ1-4, with D perhaps TRBD1 (5 bases). V lost 8 bases and J 7 bases, leaving 17 bases between the germline ends. The CDR3 sequence is 14 residues long. Germline values: CDR1 WSHSY, CDR2 SAAADI.

The gene calls are TRBV9 and TRBJ2-7; TRBD1 aligns across 8 bases. Germline lookup yields CDR1 SGDLS and CDR2 YYNGEE. The CDR3 loop spans 15 amino acids. Germline trimming cut 4 bases from V and 3 bases from J; bases unmatched to any gene: 9. CDR3 protein: CASSPQGVPYYEQYF. The CDR3 DNA sequence: TGTGCCAGCAGCCCACAGGGGGTCCCCTACTACGAGCAGTACTTC.

The rearrangement links TRBV28 to TRBJ1-5, with 7 bases identical to TRBD1. CDR3 size: 15 residues. The V segment lost 5 bases and the J segment 6 bases; nucleotides outside the gene matches: 10. From germline, CDR1 is MDHEN and CDR2 SYDVKM. CDR3 loop: CASSQGGGGTQPQHF. Here the CDR3 DNA reads TGTGCCAGCAGTCAAGGGGGCGGCGGAACTCAGCCCCAGCATTTT.

V gene TRBV5-1 combines with J gene TRBJ2-2; 8 nucleotides agree with TRBD2. This CDR3 spans 18 amino acids. Trimming removed 4 bases from V and 2 bases from J; junction bases left unmatched: 13. The germline gives CDR1 SGHRS, CDR2 YFSETQ. CDR3 DNA: TGCGCCAGCAGCCCATACACCAAAGCGGGGGCCAACACCGGGGAGCTGTTTTTT. Amino acids: CASSPYTKAGANTGELFF.

CDR3 protein: CASSFPSGAYEQYF. The CDR3 DNA reads TGTGCCAGCAGTTTCCCTAGCGGAGCCTACGAGCAGTACTTC. The chain carries TRBV28 and TRBJ2-7; 7 nucleotides match TRBD2. V trimming: 3 bases; J trimming: 2 bases; junction bases outside the gene matches: 4. The CDR3 loop spans 14 amino acids. The germline gives CDR1 MDHEN, CDR2 SYDVKM. Filled out from reference TRBV28 and TRBJ2-7, the complete variable domain reads DVKVTQSSRYLVKRTGEKVFLECVQDMDHENMFWYRQDPGLGLRLIYFSYDVKMKEKGDIPEGYSVSREKKERFSLILESASTNQTSMYLCASSFPSGAYEQYFGPGTRLTVT.

The CDR3 protein is CASSKGGVNEQFF. The CDR3 DNA is TGCGCCAGCAGTAAGGGAGGAGTTAATGAGCAGTTCTTC. The V and J genes are TRBV10-1 and TRBJ2-1; possible D gene TRBD2, 6 bases. The CDR3 loop spans 13 amino acids. Germline CDR1 is WNHNN and CDR2 is SYGVQD (reference sequence). Trimming pared 5 bases from V and 7 bases from J, leaving 12 bases between.

This clone was detected once. An end of the junction does not agree with germline; a read error may underlie this. This rearrangement joins TRBV29-1 to TRBJ2-3; 13 nucleotides line up with TRBD2. The CDR3 totals 11 residues. Germline values: CDR1 SQVTM, CDR2 ANQGSEA. CDR3 protein: CSDTSGGALLF. The DNA for the CDR3 is TGCAGCGACACTAGCGGGGGGGCCTTATTATTT.

This clone showed up just once. This chain uses TRBV6-5 with TRBJ1-2, with a tentative D call TRBD1 (6 bases). The V and J ends lost 6 bases and 8 bases respectively, with 16 bases between them. CDR1 is MNHEY and CDR2 is SVGAGI in the germline V gene. CDR3 size: 13 residues. CDR3: CASRTGQSLGYTF. In DNA form, the CDR3 reads TGTGCCAGCAGAACAGGACAGTCGTTAGGCTACACCTTC.

CDR3: CASSVGLAGGPEADTQYF. The CDR3 DNA is TGTGCCAGCAGCGTAGGGTTAGCGGGGGGGCCGGAGGCAGATACGCAGTATTTT. This chain uses TRBV9 with TRBJ2-3; 11 bases are shared with TRBD2. The CDR3 covers 18 residues. Germline V gene data show CDR1 as SGDLS and CDR2 as YYNGEE. Germline trimming cut 0 bases from V and 4 bases from J; bases unmatched to any gene: 10.